The rows below give T cell receptor beta chains drawn from one sample of a study of early T cells in non-severe SARS-CoV-2 infection. TCRdb reanalysed the 5' RACE reads using MiXCR and keeps one entry per CDR3 protein. This sample has more than 65,000 distinct CDR3 sequences, with roughly 13% found just once. Sequencing was carried out using whole blood. Receptor source: an adult who was a healthcare worker with PCR-confirmed SARS-CoV-2 infection or an uninfected control (not recorded which). CDR3s leave out the opening cysteine and the closing phenylalanine or tryptophan. The order of the fields is J gene, V gene, D gene, CDR3 length, CDR3 protein. A D gene is named only where the DNA matches it firmly.

j_gene: TRBJ1-1; v_gene: TRBV29-1; d_gene: .; len: 11; CDR3aa: SVETTATTEAF
j_gene: TRBJ2-1; v_gene: TRBV6-2/TRBV6-3; d_gene: .; len: 10; CDR3aa: ASSYISNEQF
j_gene: TRBJ2-1; v_gene: TRBV12-3/TRBV12-4; d_gene: .; len: 14; CDR3aa: ASSQPTESSYNEQF
j_gene: TRBJ2-6; v_gene: TRBV5-8; d_gene: .; len: 14; CDR3aa: ASRFRANSGANVLT
j_gene: TRBJ2-5; v_gene: TRBV18; d_gene: .; len: 12; CDR3aa: ASSPIEGRETQY
j_gene: TRBJ2-7; v_gene: TRBV10-2; d_gene: .; len: 12; CDR3aa: ASSEGRKEGEQY
j_gene: TRBJ2-1; v_gene: TRBV6-5; d_gene: TRBD2; len: 13; CDR3aa: ASSWTGTSFNEQF
j_gene: TRBJ2-3; v_gene: TRBV3-1; d_gene: TRBD2; len: 17; CDR3aa: ASSQGDRLAGEGTDTQY
j_gene: TRBJ2-1; v_gene: TRBV6-1; d_gene: .; len: 14; CDR3aa: ASSYTTGRERGLQF
j_gene: TRBJ2-5; v_gene: TRBV12-3/TRBV12-4; d_gene: TRBD2; len: 14; CDR3aa: ASSSQPLAGEETQY
j_gene: TRBJ2-7; v_gene: TRBV20-1; d_gene: TRBD2; len: 13; CDR3aa: SANSGEGLSYEQY
j_gene: TRBJ1-1; v_gene: TRBV6-5; d_gene: .; len: 9; CDR3aa: ASRQAGEAF
j_gene: TRBJ2-3; v_gene: TRBV20-1; d_gene: TRBD2; len: 11; CDR3aa: SAPRGVTDTQY
j_gene: TRBJ2-1; v_gene: TRBV24-1; d_gene: .; len: 16; CDR3aa: ATSGPDPGIGYYNEQF
j_gene: TRBJ2-5; v_gene: TRBV6-2/TRBV6-3; d_gene: TRBD1; len: 13; CDR3aa: ASSALDRGKETQY
j_gene: TRBJ2-2; v_gene: TRBV11-2; d_gene: .; len: 12; CDR3aa: ASSQELRAGELF
j_gene: TRBJ2-3; v_gene: TRBV2; d_gene: .; len: 11; CDR3aa: ASSETRTDTQY
j_gene: TRBJ2-1; v_gene: TRBV15; d_gene: TRBD2; len: 16; CDR3aa: ATSRDYLAGISYNEQF
j_gene: TRBJ1-5; v_gene: TRBV28; d_gene: TRBD1; len: 12; CDR3aa: ASSPSQGHQPQH
j_gene: TRBJ1-4; v_gene: TRBV6-1; d_gene: .; len: 13; CDR3aa: ASSPSGRDNEKLF
j_gene: TRBJ2-7; v_gene: TRBV27; d_gene: .; len: 12; CDR3aa: ASSLRGPNYEQY
j_gene: TRBJ2-7; v_gene: TRBV4-3; d_gene: .; len: 12; CDR3aa: ASSQDWQAYEQY